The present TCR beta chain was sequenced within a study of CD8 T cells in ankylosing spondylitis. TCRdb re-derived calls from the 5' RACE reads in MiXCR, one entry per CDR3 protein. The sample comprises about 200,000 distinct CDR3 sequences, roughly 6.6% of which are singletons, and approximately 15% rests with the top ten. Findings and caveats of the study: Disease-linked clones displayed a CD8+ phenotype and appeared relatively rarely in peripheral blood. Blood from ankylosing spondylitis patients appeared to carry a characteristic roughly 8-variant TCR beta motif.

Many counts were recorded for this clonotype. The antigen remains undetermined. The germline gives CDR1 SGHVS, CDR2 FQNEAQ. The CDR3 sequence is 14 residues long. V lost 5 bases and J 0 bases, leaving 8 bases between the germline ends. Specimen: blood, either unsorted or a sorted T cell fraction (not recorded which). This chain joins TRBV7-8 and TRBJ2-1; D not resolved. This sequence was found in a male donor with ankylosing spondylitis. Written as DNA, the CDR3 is TGTGCCAGCAGCCCAGCGAGCTCCTACAATGAGCAGTTCTTC. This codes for CASSPASSYNEQFF.